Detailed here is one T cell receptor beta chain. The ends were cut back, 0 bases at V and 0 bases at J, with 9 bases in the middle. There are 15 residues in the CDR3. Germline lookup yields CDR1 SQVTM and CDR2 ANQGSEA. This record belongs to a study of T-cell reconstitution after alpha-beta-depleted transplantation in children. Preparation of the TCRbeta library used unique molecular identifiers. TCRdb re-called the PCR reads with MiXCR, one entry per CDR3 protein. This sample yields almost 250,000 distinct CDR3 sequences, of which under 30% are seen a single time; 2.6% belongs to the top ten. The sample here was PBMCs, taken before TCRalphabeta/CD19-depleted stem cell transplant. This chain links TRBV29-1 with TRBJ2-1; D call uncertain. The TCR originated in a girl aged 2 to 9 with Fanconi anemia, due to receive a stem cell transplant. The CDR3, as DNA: TGCAGCGTTGAAGATAGGGCTTCCTCCTACAATGAGCAGTTCTTC. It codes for CSVEDRASSYNEQFF.